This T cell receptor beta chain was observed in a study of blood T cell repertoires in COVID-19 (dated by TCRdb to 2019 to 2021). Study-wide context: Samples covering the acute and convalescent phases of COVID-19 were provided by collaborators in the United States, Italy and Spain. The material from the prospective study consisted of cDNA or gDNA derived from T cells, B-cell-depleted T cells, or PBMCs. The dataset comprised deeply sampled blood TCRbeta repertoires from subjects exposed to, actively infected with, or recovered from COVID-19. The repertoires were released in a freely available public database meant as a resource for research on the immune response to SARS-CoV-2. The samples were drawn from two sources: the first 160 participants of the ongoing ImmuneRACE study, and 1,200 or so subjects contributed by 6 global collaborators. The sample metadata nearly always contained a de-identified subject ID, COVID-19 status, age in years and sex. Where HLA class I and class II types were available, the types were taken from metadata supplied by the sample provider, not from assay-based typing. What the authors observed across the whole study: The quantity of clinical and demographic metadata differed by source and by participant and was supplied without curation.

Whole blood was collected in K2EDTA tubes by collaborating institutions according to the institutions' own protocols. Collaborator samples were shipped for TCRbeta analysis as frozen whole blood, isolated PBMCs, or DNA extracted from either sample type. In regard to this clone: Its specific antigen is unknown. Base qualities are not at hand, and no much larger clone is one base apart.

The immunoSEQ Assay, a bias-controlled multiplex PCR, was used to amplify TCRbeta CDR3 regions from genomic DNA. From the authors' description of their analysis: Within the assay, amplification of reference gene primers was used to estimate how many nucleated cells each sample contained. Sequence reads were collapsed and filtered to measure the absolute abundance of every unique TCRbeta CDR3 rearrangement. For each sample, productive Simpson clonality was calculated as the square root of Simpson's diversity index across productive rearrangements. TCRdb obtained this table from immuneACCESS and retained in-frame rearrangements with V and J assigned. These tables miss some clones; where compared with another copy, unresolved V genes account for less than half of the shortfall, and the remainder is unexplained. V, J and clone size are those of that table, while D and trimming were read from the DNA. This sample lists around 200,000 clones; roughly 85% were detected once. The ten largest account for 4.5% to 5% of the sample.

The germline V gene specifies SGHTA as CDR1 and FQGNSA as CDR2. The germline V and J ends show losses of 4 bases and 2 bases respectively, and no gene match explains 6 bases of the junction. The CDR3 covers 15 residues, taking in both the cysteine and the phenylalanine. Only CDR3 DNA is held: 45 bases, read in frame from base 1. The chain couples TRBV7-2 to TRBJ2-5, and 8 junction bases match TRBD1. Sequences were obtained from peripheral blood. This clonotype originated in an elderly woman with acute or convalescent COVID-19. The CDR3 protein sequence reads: CASSSSGGGQETQYF. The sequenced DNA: TGTGCCAGCAGCTCTTCAGGGGGCGGGCAAGAGACCCAGTACTTC.